Following are 5 T cell receptor beta chains from one sample sequenced in a study of cytomegalovirus exposure and HLA in healthy donors. Libraries were prepared by immunoSEQ multiplex PCR; TCRdb keeps only in-frame clonotypes and omits some of them. The sample has tens of thousands of clones; 80% to 90% are singletons. Source material: PBMCs. These receptors were obtained from a woman under 30 in good health and CMV-seropositive.

This chain uses TRBV30 with TRBJ2-5; 13 bases line up with TRBD2. This CDR3 has 16 amino acids. The germline V gene encodes CDR1 GTSNPN and CDR2 SVGIG (reference sequence). With V trimmed by 1 base and J by 1 base, 3 bases remained unmatched. The CDR3 sequence: CAWSAWTSGSQETQYF. CDR3 sequence (DNA): TGTGCCTGGAGTGCCTGGACTAGCGGGAGCCAAGAGACCCAGTACTTC.

The rearrangement links TRBV5-4 to TRBJ2-5, with 16 positions matching TRBD2. The germline V gene has CDR1 SGHNT and CDR2 YYREEE (reference sequence). V was clipped by 3 bases and J by 5 bases; unmatched bases: 7. This CDR3 has 17 residues. The CDR3 sequence is CASSWGLAGGVTETQYF. The CDR3 DNA is TGTGCCAGCAGCTGGGGACTAGCGGGAGGGGTGACGGAGACCCAGTACTTC.

The V and J genes are TRBV30 and TRBJ2-1, with 8 positions matching TRBD2. The germline CDR1 and CDR2 sequences are GTSNPN and SVGIG (reference sequence). The V gene end was trimmed by 2 bases and the J gene end by 3 bases; junction bases not matched to a gene: 0. There are 13 residues in the CDR3. CDR3 protein: CAWSTSGYNEQFF. CDR3 DNA: TGTGCCTGGAGTACTAGCGGCTACAATGAGCAGTTCTTC.

Only one count was recorded for this clone. The genes are TRBV7-2 and TRBJ2-7, with a tentative D call TRBD2 (6 bases). Per germline, CDR1 SGHTA and CDR2 FQGNSA. The CDR3 has 14 amino acids. Trimming cost V 5 bases and J 6 bases, with 17 bases left between them. The CDR3 region is CASSPSGQGGEQYF. For the CDR3, the DNA is TGTGCCAGCAGCCCCTCGGGGCAGGGAGGCGAGCAGTACTTC.

The chain links TRBV6-5 to TRBJ2-1, with 11 nucleotides matching TRBD2. CDR3 length: 15 amino acids. The ends lost 2 bases at V and 5 bases at J; junction bases unmatched: 2. Per germline, CDR1 MNHEY and CDR2 SVGAGI. CDR3: CASSYPGLADNEQFF. The CDR3, as DNA: TGTGCCAGCAGTTACCCGGGACTAGCGGACAATGAGCAGTTCTTC.